This TCR beta chain was captured by sequencing in a study of control samples from healthy donors and cancer patients. Repertoires were generated with immunoSEQ multiplex PCR, while TCRdb's copy carries only in-frame clones and drops some. Here the sample spans 100,000 or so clones, 90% to 95% being singletons. Between the trimmed V and J ends, which lost 8 bases and 0 bases, there was a span of 10 bases. CDR3 length: 14 residues. Germline V CDR1 and CDR2: LNHDA, SQIVND (reference sequence). This clonotype originated in a woman between 18 and 29 years old in good health. Material: blood. The V and J genes are TRBV19 and TRBJ2-2; no reliable D call. CDR3 in amino acids: CASGPWANTGELFF. The CDR3 DNA reads TGTGCCAGTGGCCCATGGGCGAACACCGGGGAGCTGTTTTTT.